This T cell receptor (beta chain) was documented in a study of blood T cell repertoires in COVID-19. The wider study: The analysed material was cDNA or gDNA that came from T cells, B-cell-depleted T cells, or PBMCs.

This CDR3 has 15 residues. The germline V gene encodes CDR1 LNHNV and CDR2 YYDKDF (reference sequence). Trimming removed 4 bases at V and 7 bases at J, with 16 bases between. Authors' analysis steps: Reference gene primers were amplified, and this amplification served to estimate nucleated cell counts. The table came from immunoSEQ multiplex PCR; TCRdb's copy has only in-frame clones and leaves some out. V, J and clone size were drawn from that table, and D and trimming were deduced from the DNA. The table includes over 85,000 clones, around 85% detected once. The origin of this receptor is an elderly man with acute or convalescent COVID-19. The chain carries TRBV15 and TRBJ1-4; possible D gene TRBD1, 5 bases. Sequencing was done on a sample of peripheral blood. The CDR3 protein is CATSTQTVDFEKLFF. In DNA form, the CDR3 reads TGTGCCACCAGCACCCAGACAGTTGATTTTGAAAAACTGTTTTTT.